Below, 2 T cell receptor beta chains from the same sample are listed, as sequenced in a study of cytomegalovirus exposure and HLA in healthy donors. The PCR made use of 60 Vbeta and 13 Jbeta primers. Profiled with immunoSEQ multiplex PCR; TCRdb holds only in-frame clones, not every one. Of some 170,000 clones in the sample, 70% were seen once. Sequenced: PBMCs. Receptors were obtained from a man between 18 and 35 years old in good health and CMV-seropositive.

This rearrangement joins TRBV10-2 to TRBJ2-2; D remains ambiguous. The CDR3 is 14 residues long. Germline CDR1 reads WSHSY; CDR2 reads SAAADI. The germline V and J ends were trimmed by 3 bases and 5 bases, with 10 bases remaining between them. The CDR3 here is CASSELTSTGELFF. In DNA, the CDR3 is TGCGCCAGCAGTGAACTGACATCAACCGGGGAGCTGTTTTTT.

This clone showed up just a few times. This chain uses TRBV7-8 with TRBJ2-1; TRBD1 agrees at 11 bases. Trimming at V came to 8 bases and at J to 8 bases, leaving 11 bases not matched to a gene. The length of the CDR3 is 15 residues. CDR1 is SGHVS, CDR2 FQNEAQ, per germline. CDR3 nucleotide sequence: TGTGCCAGCCGAGGACAGGGGGCAATAATTGATGAGCAGTTCTTC. Protein product: CASRGQGAIIDEQFF.